This T cell receptor (beta chain) derives from a study of T cell responses to AZD1222 COVID-19 vaccine. General observations from the study: Nearly half of spike-specific TCRs reportedly go after variant regions that carry no mutations. Vaccine-related CD4 TCRs covered spike, predominating at 160-218 and 743-854.

A word on this clone: Its cognate antigen is unknown.

The length of the CDR3 is 16 residues. Trimming took 4 bases from V and 1 from J, leaving 14 bases between them. The germline CDR1 and CDR2 sequences are SEHNR and FQNEAQ (reference sequence). The data were produced by immunoSEQ multiplex PCR, yet TCRdb's version contains in-frame clones alone and is incomplete. The sample records approximately 30,000 clones, about 80% being singletons. Second-dose intervals near 4 or 12 weeks were combined. This clonotype was obtained from an adult who received the AZD1222 COVID-19 vaccine. The chain employs TRBV7-9 and TRBJ1-3, with a weak D call TRBD1 (5 bases). Sequencing used peripheral blood, obtained 28 days after the second AZD1222 dose. In DNA, the CDR3 is TGTGCCAGCAGCTCCCAGGCAGGGCTTTCTGGAAACACCATATATTTT. Translated: CASSSQAGLSGNTIYF.